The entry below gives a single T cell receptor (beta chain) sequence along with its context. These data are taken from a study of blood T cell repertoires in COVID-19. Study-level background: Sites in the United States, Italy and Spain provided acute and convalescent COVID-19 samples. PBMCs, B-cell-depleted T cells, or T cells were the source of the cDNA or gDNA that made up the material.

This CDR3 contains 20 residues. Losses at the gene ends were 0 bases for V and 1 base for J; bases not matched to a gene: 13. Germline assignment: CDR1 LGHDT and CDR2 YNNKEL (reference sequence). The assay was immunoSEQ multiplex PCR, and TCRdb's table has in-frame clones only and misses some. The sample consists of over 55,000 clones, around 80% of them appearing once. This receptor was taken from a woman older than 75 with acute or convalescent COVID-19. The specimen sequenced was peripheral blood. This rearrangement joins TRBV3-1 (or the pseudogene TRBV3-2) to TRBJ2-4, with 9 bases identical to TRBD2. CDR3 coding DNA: TGTGCCAGCAGCCAAGAATTGATGGTAGCGGGAGATGGGGCCAAAAACATTCAGTACTTC. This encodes CASSQELMVAGDGAKNIQYF.